This T cell receptor (beta chain) was observed in a study of shared clonotypes between healthy human individuals. The overall study: CD8 memory received one plate per donor, CD8 naive two, CD4 memory three and CD4 naive three.

Naive CD8 isolation took CD45RO-negative cells positively selected for CCR7 and excluded terminally differentiated effector memory CD45RA+ cells. CDR1 MNHEY and CDR2 SMNVEV come from the germline V gene (reference sequence). The V gene lost 2 bases and the J gene lost 3 bases, with 7 bases spanning the gap. The CDR3 is made up of 13 amino acids. Study-wide results and caveats: Sharing of clonotypes among donors was expected to vary with sequencing depth. Estimated clonotype richness was generally higher in naive than memory subsets.

A word on this clone: Its antigen is unknown.

It was roughly 200 ng DNA, about 30,000 T cell genomes, that sorted-subset replicate PCRs used. The data were produced by immunoSEQ multiplex PCR, yet TCRdb's version contains in-frame clones alone and is incomplete. The sample includes fewer than 700,000 clones, 85% to 95% seen only once; the top ten take around 0.12%. The receptor was isolated from a woman younger than 45 in good health. The chain has TRBV27 and TRBJ1-1; D is unclear. The sample was naive CD8+ T cells sorted from blood. CDR3 sequence: CASSLGRHTEAFF. CDR3 in DNA: TGTGCCAGCAGTTTAGGTCGTCACACTGAAGCTTTCTTT.